Each of the 11 T cell receptor beta chains below was sequenced from the same sample in a study of Ad26.COV2.S vaccination and SARS-CoV-2 variants. Treatment specified: over 15 received Ad26.COV2.S at low or high dose, single or two shots; about five received placebo; per-sample allocation not given. Following the first vaccine or placebo injection, samples were taken on day 63. Clones were sequenced by immunoSEQ multiplex PCR, and TCRdb holds only the in-frame ones, with some missing. The sample shows about 680,000 clones, roughly nine tenths of them seen only once. Specimen: peripheral blood, collected in a trial of Ad26.COV2.S vaccine versus placebo. All receptors come from a person between 18 and 65 years old who received the Ad26.COV2.S COVID-19 vaccine or a placebo.

A word on this clone: Other DNA sequences from this sample encode an identical CDR3 as well. This chain joins TRBV7-2 and TRBJ2-1; unclear D gene. Trimming shortened V by 1 base and J by 4 bases, and 8 bases separated the two germline ends. The germline V gene encodes CDR1 SGHTA and CDR2 FQGNSA. CDR3 length equals 14 residues. CDR3 in amino acids: CASSLDLSYNEQFF. The CDR3 DNA reads as TGTGCCAGCAGCTTAGATCTCTCATACAATGAGCAGTTCTTC.

A few counts support this clone. This chain links TRBV9 with TRBJ2-7; no clear D gene. CDR3 size: 15 residues. Trimming pared 1 base from V and 1 base from J, leaving 12 bases between. The V gene's germline CDR1 is SGDLS and CDR2 YYNGEE. DNA for the CDR3: TGTGCCAGCAGCGTATCTCCCAGCCATTCCTACGAGCAGTACTTC. Amino acid sequence: CASSVSPSHSYEQYF.

This chain joins TRBV6-5 and TRBJ1-3; tentatively, D is TRBD1 (6 bases). This CDR3 region has 16 residues. CDR1 MNHEY and CDR2 SVGAGI come from the germline V gene. The V and J ends lost 0 bases and 2 bases respectively, with 11 bases between them. The CDR3 is CASSYSTGAPGNTIYF. CDR3 in DNA: TGTGCCAGCAGTTACTCTACGGGGGCGCCTGGAAACACCATATATTTT.

The V and J genes are TRBV6-5 and TRBJ1-4, with D perhaps TRBD1 (5 bases). CDR3 length: 16 amino acids. Germline V gene data show CDR1 as MNHEY and CDR2 as SVGAGI. With 2 bases removed from V and 3 bases from J, the gap between germline ends came to 13 bases. The CDR3 spells CASSYGGETANEKLFF. The DNA of the CDR3 is TGTGCCAGCAGTTACGGGGGGGAGACAGCTAATGAAAAACTGTTTTTT.

The chain links TRBV10-2 to TRBJ1-6, with D unresolved. This CDR3 region has 13 residues. Germline CDR1 reads WSHSY; CDR2 reads SAAADI. V gave up 6 bases and J gave up 7 bases, with 10 bases separating them. CDR3 protein: CASSGVLNSPLHF. The CDR3, as DNA: TGCGCCAGCAGCGGGGTCTTAAATTCACCCCTCCACTTT.

This clone has only one observation. The V gene is TRBV5-1, the J gene TRBJ2-3; TRBD2 aligns across 8 bases. The ends lost 3 bases at V and 0 bases at J; junction bases unmatched: 12. The CDR3 runs to 18 residues. Germline CDR1 SGHRS, CDR2 YFSETQ. The CDR3 spells CASSYHLVAGTSTDTQYF. CDR3 nucleotides: TGCGCCAGCAGCTACCACTTGGTAGCGGGAACAAGCACAGATACGCAGTATTTT.

The V gene is TRBV11-3, the J gene TRBJ2-4, with TRBD2 as a possible D gene (6 bases). This CDR3 spans 14 amino acids. Germline V gene sequence: CDR1 SGHNT, CDR2 YENEEA. Between the trimmed V and J ends, which lost 3 bases and 2 bases, there was a span of 8 bases. DNA of the CDR3: TGTGCCAGCAGCTTGGGGGGTTCCAAAAACATTCAGTACTTC. This gives the protein CASSLGGSKNIQYF.

V gene TRBV9 combines with J gene TRBJ2-2; D tentatively fits TRBD1 or TRBD2 (6 bases each). CDR1 and CDR2 from the germline V gene are SGDLS and YYNGEE. Trimming left V 0 bases short and J 10 bases short, with 13 bases between. This CDR3 contains 14 residues. The DNA for the CDR3 is TGTGCCAGCAGCGTAGCTGTCGGGGGCCCGGAGCTGTTTTTT. Its protein product is CASSVAVGGPELFF. The complete variable domain, with remaining parts taken from reference TRBV9 and TRBJ2-2, reads DSGVTQTPKHLITATGQRVTLRCSPRSGDLSVYWYQQSLDQGLQFLIQYYNGEERAKGNILERFSAQQFPDLHSELNLSSLELGDSALYFCASSVAVGGPELFFGEGSRLTVL.

The chain is built from TRBV9 and TRBJ1-2; 9 bases line up with TRBD1. This CDR3 has 15 residues. CDR1 SGDLS and CDR2 YYNGEE come from the germline V gene. J lost 4 bases, V lost 4 bases, and 8 bases had no gene match. CDR3 in amino acids: CASSITGGPGYGYTF. The CDR3 DNA reads as TGTGCCAGCAGCATAACAGGGGGCCCGGGCTATGGCTACACCTTC. Variable domain in full (rest from reference TRBV9 and TRBJ1-2): DSGVTQTPKHLITATGQRVTLRCSPRSGDLSVYWYQQSLDQGLQFLIQYYNGEERAKGNILERFSAQQFPDLHSELNLSSLELGDSALYFCASSITGGPGYGYTFGSGTRLTVV.

This chain joins TRBV29-1 and TRBJ1-4; the D gene is possibly TRBD1 (5 bases). V lost 5 bases and J lost 8, with 15 bases in between. Germline V CDR1 and CDR2: SQVTM, ANQGSEA. The CDR3 length is 13 residues. CDR3 protein: CSVCREVGEKLFF. CDR3 nucleotide sequence: TGCAGCGTTTGCAGGGAAGTGGGAGAAAAACTGTTTTTT. The variable domain in full, completed from reference TRBV29-1 and TRBJ1-4, reads SAVISQKPSRDICQRGTSLTIQCQVDSQVTMMFWYRQQPGQSLTLIATANQGSEATYESGFVIDKFPISRPNLTFSTLTVSNMSPEDSSIYLCSVCREVGEKLFFGSGTQLSVL.

The rearrangement uses TRBV6-6 and TRBJ2-1; maybe TRBD2 (5 bases). CDR3 length equals 13 residues. CDR1 is MNHNY, CDR2 SVGAGI, per germline (reference sequence). Trimming took off 5 bases at V and 10 bases at J, with 15 bases between the two ends. The CDR3 coding sequence is TGTGCCAGCAGTCCACTAGTCCCCGGGGAGCAGTTCTTC. Its translation: CASSPLVPGEQFF.